This T cell receptor beta chain was observed in a study of Ad26.COV2.S vaccination and SARS-CoV-2 variants. Study-wide results and caveats: Reportedly, after vaccination the spike-specific CD8+ and CD4+ T cell responses displayed substantial breadth.

The CDR3 runs to 12 residues. The V end was cut by 3 bases, the J end by 4 bases, with 7 bases between. Germline V gene sequence: CDR1 DFQATT, CDR2 SNEGSKA (reference sequence). Here immunoSEQ multiplex PCR was the method, and the copy in TCRdb shows in-frame clones only, minus some. The data hold around 140,000 clones, with 86% observed a single time. Comment on this clone: Its antigen is not identified.

The specimen comprised peripheral blood, sampled after recovery from COVID-19. The rearrangement links TRBV20-1 to TRBJ1-5; D remains unclear. This TCR derives from a human donor who had recovered from COVID-19. The DNA of the CDR3 is TGCAGTGCTAGTTCCGGGAATCAGCCCCAGCATTTT. Protein product: CSASSGNQPQHF.